The 6 T cell receptor beta chains listed next were all sequenced from one sample in a study of memory CD4+ T cells and cytomegalovirus serostatus. TCRdb's table, derived via immunoSEQ multiplex PCR, lists solely in-frame clones and lacks some. The data contain 30,000 to 50,000 clones, around three quarters of them singletons. The sort gate was single viable CD3+CD4+CD8-CD45RO+ cells for memory CD4+ T cells. The specimen sequenced was memory CD4+ T cells from blood. The receptors shown here come from an adult in good health and CMV-seronegative.

This clone appeared once. V is TRBV18 and J is TRBJ2-5, with D possibly TRBD2 on 5 matching bases. Germline loops: CDR1 KGHSH, CDR2 LQKENI. CDR3 length: 18 amino acids. Trimming removed 6 bases from V and 1 base from J, with 24 bases in between. This CDR3 reads CASSSSTPIVGLQETQYF. The CDR3 DNA reads as TGTGCCAGCTCGTCTAGCACCCCAATTGTCGGGCTCCAAGAGACCCAGTACTTC.

This chain links TRBV7-2 with TRBJ2-3, with D possibly matching TRBD2 (5 bases). Germline-derived CDR1 and CDR2 are SGHTA and FQGNSA. This CDR3 is built from 14 residues. V was cut by 1 base and J by 3 bases, with 8 bases left in between. CDR3: CASSLVRGTDTQYF. CDR3 sequence (DNA): TGTGCCAGCAGCTTAGTTCGGGGTACAGATACGCAGTATTTT.

This chain uses TRBV29-1 with TRBJ2-3; TRBD2 matches at 9 bases. V was clipped by 5 bases and J by 5 bases; unmatched bases: 11. This CDR3 is 15 amino acids long. Germline V gene lookup returns CDR1 SQVTM and CDR2 ANQGSEA. The CDR3 is CSVKVAGEPLDTQYF. The CDR3 nucleotides read TGCAGCGTTAAAGTAGCGGGGGAGCCCTTAGATACGCAGTATTTT.

The chain links TRBV4-2 to TRBJ2-1; TRBD1 aligns across 7 bases. Trimming removed 0 bases from V and 2 bases from J; junction bases left unmatched: 4. Germline V lookup: CDR1 LGHNA, CDR2 YNFKEQ. This CDR3 has 16 residues. The CDR3: CASSQDPGQPYNEQFF. The CDR3, as DNA: TGTGCCAGCAGCCAAGATCCGGGACAGCCCTACAATGAGCAGTTCTTC.

The chain recombines TRBV19 with TRBJ1-4; TRBD1 matches 7 bases. The germline V gene has CDR1 LNHDA and CDR2 SQIVND (reference sequence). Germline trimming cut 3 bases from V and 10 bases from J; bases unmatched to any gene: 8. This CDR3 is 14 amino acids long. CDR3 residues: CASSMKGTVGKLFF. The CDR3 DNA reads as TGTGCCAGTAGTATGAAAGGGACAGTCGGAAAACTGTTTTTT.

The chain has TRBV5-6 and TRBJ1-2; D unresolved. The germline V gene encodes CDR1 SGHDT and CDR2 YYEEEE. The CDR3 runs to 15 residues. Trimming took off 6 bases at V and 5 bases at J, with 20 bases between the two ends. In DNA form, the CDR3 reads TGTGCCAGCATCCCTCAGTTAGGCCGTTATTATGGCTACACCTTC. Translated: CASIPQLGRYYGYTF.